The 8 T cell receptor beta chains presented below share a single source sample, sequenced in a study of CD8+ T cells in alopecia areata. cDNA prepared by RNA extraction and subsequent reverse transcription served as the template for sequencing. Libraries were prepared by immunoSEQ multiplex PCR; TCRdb keeps only in-frame clonotypes and omits some of them. Here the sample spans about 190,000 clones, around 60% being singletons. This material consisted of CD4+ T cells sorted from blood, taken at week 0. Receptor source: a human donor with alopecia areata.

This clone has just one count. Written as DNA, the CDR3 is TGTGCCAGCAGTCGGACAGGGCTCTACGAGCAGTACTTC. Encoded protein: CASSRTGLYEQYF. This chain links TRBV25-1 with TRBJ2-7, with TRBD1 matching 8 bases. This CDR3 spans 13 amino acids. Looked up from germline, CDR1 is MGHDK and CDR2 is SYGVNS. The J segment lost 3 bases and the V segment lost 5 bases, leaving 3 bases of the junction unmatched.

V gene TRBV2 combines with J gene TRBJ2-1, with D unresolved. The CDR3 totals 11 residues. Trimming cost V 4 bases and J 5 bases, with 3 bases left between them. Germline V gene data show CDR1 as SNHLY and CDR2 as FYNNEI. For the CDR3, the DNA is TGTGCCAGCAGTGGGGACAATGAGCAGTTCTTC. Translating gives CASSGDNEQFF. Variable domain in full (rest from reference TRBV2 and TRBJ2-1): EPEVTQTPSHQVTQMGQEVILRCVPISNHLYFYWYRQILGQKVEFLVSFYNNEISEKSEIFDDQFSVERPDGSNFTLKIRSTKLEDSAMYFCASSGDNEQFFGPGTRLTVL.

This clone was counted between two and nine times. The chain is built from TRBV28 and TRBJ2-7, with D perhaps assigned TRBD1 or TRBD2 (5 bases each). Germline values: CDR1 MDHEN, CDR2 SYDVKM. Between the trimmed V and J ends, which lost 5 bases and 2 bases, there was a span of 10 bases. This CDR3 region has 13 residues. CDR3 amino acids: CASSLRGPYEQYF. Here the CDR3 DNA reads TGTGCCAGCAGTCTTCGGGGCCCCTACGAGCAGTACTTC.

The V call is TRBV10-1, the J call TRBJ2-1; D remains ambiguous. The CDR3 loop spans 14 amino acids. Germline values: CDR1 WNHNN, CDR2 SYGVQD (reference sequence). V shed 0 bases and J shed 6 bases, with 9 bases lying between them. The CDR3 DNA reads as TGCGCCAGCAGTGAGTCGTCCGGGTTCAATGAGCAGTTCTTC. Translating it yields CASSESSGFNEQFF.

This clone came up a few times. The chain uses TRBV12-5 and TRBJ1-5, with no clear D. The CDR3 runs to 17 residues. Germline CDR1 and CDR2: LGHNT and FRNRAP. Trimming left V 1 base short and J 6 bases short, with 19 bases between. In nucleotides, the CDR3 is TGTGCTAGTGGTTTGGGACAAGGGCCGCTCGGTGGTCAGCCCCAGCATTTT. Its protein is CASGLGQGPLGGQPQHF.

The J gene is TRBJ1-5, the V gene TRBV7-2, with 7 bases identical to TRBD1. V gave up 6 bases and J gave up 7 bases; unmatched junction bases: 9. From germline, CDR1 is SGHTA and CDR2 FQGNSA. The CDR3 loop spans 14 amino acids. CDR3 amino acids: CASSGGQSGQPQHF. In nucleotides, the CDR3 is TGTGCCAGCAGTGGGGGACAGAGCGGGCAGCCCCAGCATTTT.

This chain links TRBV5-1 with TRBJ2-3, with D hard to call. The CDR3 is 12 residues long. The V gene's germline CDR1 is SGHRS and CDR2 YFSETQ. V was clipped by 1 base and J by 4 bases, with 4 bases between them. The CDR3 spells CASSLWPDTQYF. The CDR3 DNA follows: TGCGCCAGCAGCTTGTGGCCAGATACGCAGTATTTT.

This clone came up a few times. This chain connects TRBV7-9 to TRBJ2-3; D unclear. The germline CDR1 and CDR2 sequences are SEHNR and FQNEAQ (reference sequence). The CDR3 sequence is 12 residues long. Trimming removed 0 bases from V and 4 bases from J, with 2 bases in between. This CDR3 is CASSLASDTQYF. In DNA, the CDR3 is TGTGCCAGCAGCTTAGCATCAGATACGCAGTATTTT.